Listed here is a single TCR beta chain. Assignment of participants to cohorts was predicated upon participant-reported clinical history. This CDR3 has 14 residues. Germline assignment: CDR1 MNHNY and CDR2 SVGAGI (reference sequence). V lost 5 bases and J lost 1, with 11 bases in between. The record originates from a study of blood T cell repertoires in COVID-19. Study-level information: The United States, Italy and Spain supplied acute and convalescent COVID-19 samples. PBMCs, B-cell-depleted T cells, or T cells provided the cDNA or gDNA that made up the material.

Original methodology: Using reference gene primer amplification, nucleated cell counts were estimated. The table came from immunoSEQ multiplex PCR; TCRdb's copy has only in-frame clones and leaves some out. V and J calls and clone size are as listed in that table; D and trimming were resolved from the DNA. The table has 150,000 to 200,000 clones, over 80% seen once. Sequenced sample: PBMCs or T cells enriched from blood (not recorded which). This receptor was identified in a woman in her sixties who had recovered from COVID-19. V gene TRBV6-6 combines with J gene TRBJ1-1; D is perhaps TRBD1 (5 bases). The CDR3 sequence: CASSVDRWNTEAFF. For the CDR3, the DNA is TGTGCCAGCAGTGTCGACAGATGGAACACTGAAGCTTTCTTT.